This record concerns one T cell receptor (beta chain) sequence. Antigen specificity is unknown. Data came from immunoSEQ multiplex PCR; TCRdb stores just in-frame clones and leaves some out. The sample has hundreds of thousands of clones, around 87% seen once. This specimen comes from a study of cytomegalovirus exposure and HLA in healthy donors. The V and J ends lost 4 bases and 5 bases, in that order; junction bases with no gene match: 5. Looked up from germline, CDR1 is MNHEY and CDR2 is SVGAGI. The CDR3 extends over 14 amino acids. Overall study findings and caveats: In the 130 or so validation repertoires, more than 85% of cluster scores exceeded 0, per a later analysis. Researchers reported that three CMV-associated chains were confirmed in vitro as CMV antigen-specific.

The rearrangement links TRBV6-5 to TRBJ1-1; TRBD1 aligns across 9 bases. The origin of this receptor is a woman aged 18-29 years in good health and CMV-seropositive. Sequenced: PBMCs. CDR3 region: CASSFRTGVTEAFF. The DNA of the CDR3 is TGTGCCAGCAGTTTTCGGACAGGGGTAACTGAAGCTTTCTTT.